These 18 T cell receptor beta chains were all obtained from the same sample, sequenced in a study of cytomegalovirus exposure and HLA in healthy donors (dated by TCRdb to between 2016 and 2019). Library method: the immunoSEQ multiplex PCR assay. A mixture of 60 forward primers for TCR Vbeta segments and 13 reverse primers for TCR Jbeta segments was used in the multiplex PCR. TCRdb obtained this table from immuneACCESS and retained in-frame rearrangements with V and J assigned. These tables miss some clones; where compared with another copy, unresolved V genes account for less than half of the shortfall, and the remainder is unexplained. In all, the sample holds some 200,000 clones, and around 77% of those were seen once. Clones ranked in the top ten supply roughly 3% of the sample. Sequencing input: PBMCs. Receptor source: a woman in her 30s in good health and CMV-seronegative.

J is TRBJ2-7 and V is TRBV5-4; D may be TRBD1 (5 bases). The CDR3 spans 14 residues. V lost 4 bases, J lost 3 bases, and 14 bases lay in between. In germline, CDR1 is SGHNT, CDR2 YYREEE (reference sequence). The CDR3 region is CASSLLTEDYEQYF. CDR3 nucleotide sequence: TGTGCCAGCAGCCTACTGACAGAAGACTACGAGCAGTACTTC.

The chain carries TRBV28 and TRBJ2-5, with a weak D call TRBD2 (5 bases). Judging by the DNA end, TRBJ2-7 fits better; the J call may be wrong. The CDR3 is 15 residues long. CDR1 is MDHEN, CDR2 SYDVKM, per germline. The CDR3 coding sequence is TGTGCCAGCAACATGGAAGCGGTAGACCCCTACGAGCAGTACTTC. It yields the protein CASNMEAVDPYEQYF.

The chain uses TRBV5-1 and TRBJ1-1, with D possibly matching TRBD1 (6 bases). The CDR3 runs 16 residues. The V and J ends lost 2 bases and 0 bases respectively, with 14 bases between them. Germline V gene sequence: CDR1 SGHRS, CDR2 YFSETQ. The CDR3 region is CASSLSGPGVNTEAFF. The CDR3 region has the DNA TGCGCCAGCAGCTTATCGGGGCCAGGGGTGAACACTGAAGCTTTCTTT. Based on the CDR3 plus reference TRBV5-1 and TRBJ1-1, the full variable domain is KAGVTQTPRYLIKTRGQQVTLSCSPISGHRSVSWYQQTPGQGLQFLFEYFSETQRNKGNFPGRFSGRQFSNSRSEMNVSTLELGDSALYLCASSLSGPGVNTEAFFGQGTRLTVV.

In this sample, this clone turned up once. The chain has TRBV5-1 and TRBJ1-2; TRBD1 is a possible D gene (5 bases). Germline CDR1 is SGHRS and CDR2 is YFSETQ. The germline V and J ends were trimmed by 4 bases and 2 bases, with 9 bases remaining between them. This CDR3 has 13 amino acids. CDR3 sequence reads: CASSSSGNYGYTF. The CDR3 bases are TGCGCCAGCAGCAGTTCAGGGAACTATGGCTACACCTTC.

In its sample, this clone was seen once. This chain joins TRBV4-2 and TRBJ1-1; D perhaps matches TRBD1 (6 bases). The germline V gene has CDR1 LGHNA and CDR2 YNFKEQ. The ends were cut back, 0 bases at V and 6 bases at J, with 8 bases in the middle. The CDR3 is 13 residues long. CDR3 region: CASSQDRGPEAFF. The CDR3 bases are TGTGCCAGCAGCCAAGACAGGGGCCCTGAAGCTTTCTTT.

This clone was seen just once. V gene TRBV18 combines with J gene TRBJ1-4; 10 positions match TRBD1. V gave up 3 bases and J gave up 4 bases; unmatched junction bases: 5. Germline-derived CDR1 and CDR2 are KGHSH and LQKENI. CDR3 length equals 16 residues. The CDR3 loop is CASSPGQGLSNEKLFF. The CDR3 nucleotides read TGTGCCAGCTCACCGGGACAGGGGTTGAGTAATGAAAAACTGTTTTTT.

This chain connects TRBV9 to TRBJ2-3, with 16 bases matching TRBD2. Trimming cost V 4 bases and J 2 bases; bases outside gene matches: 4. CDR1 and CDR2 (germline): SGDLS, YYNGEE. The CDR3 sequence is 17 residues long. The CDR3, as DNA: TGTGCCAGCAGCACGGGACTAGCGGGGGGGTACACAGATACGCAGTATTTT. Protein: CASSTGLAGGYTDTQYF.

This rearrangement joins TRBV2 to TRBJ2-7, with 7 bases aligning to TRBD1. Unmatched junction bases numbered 7, after V lost 11 bases and J lost 3 bases. The germline V gene encodes CDR1 SNHLY and CDR2 FYNNEI. This CDR3 comprises 12 residues. The CDR3 loop reads CAGRDRSYEQYF. Written as DNA, the CDR3 is TGTGCCGGCCGGGACAGAAGCTACGAGCAGTACTTC.

The chain combines TRBV13 with TRBJ2-5, with 8 bases fitting TRBD1. Germline lookup yields CDR1 PRHDT and CDR2 FYEKMQ (reference sequence). This CDR3 is built from 15 residues. V gave up 5 bases and J gave up 9 bases; unmatched junction bases: 14. The CDR3 nucleotides read TGTGCCAGCAGCCCCCTCGGACAGGGACGAGGGGCCCAGTACTTC. This sequence encodes CASSPLGQGRGAQYF.

This clone was observed a handful of times. The V and J genes are TRBV7-9 and TRBJ2-5; TRBD1 agrees at 9 bases. From germline, CDR1 is SEHNR and CDR2 FQNEAQ (reference sequence). This CDR3 region has 14 residues. With 6 bases clipped from V and 3 bases from J, the junction kept 5 bases outside the gene matches. The CDR3 DNA is TGTGCCAGCAGGGTACAGGGGGCTAAAGAGACCCAGTACTTC. Translated: CASRVQGAKETQYF.

This chain connects TRBV18 to TRBJ2-3, with TRBD2 matching over 13 bases. The CDR3 consists of 18 residues. J gave up 3 bases and V 5 bases, and 11 bases lay outside the gene matches. The germline gives CDR1 KGHSH, CDR2 LQKENI. CDR3 region: CASSTLAGGPLGTDTQYF. In DNA form, the CDR3 reads TGTGCCAGCTCAACACTAGCGGGGGGGCCTTTAGGAACAGATACGCAGTATTTT.

The chain is built from TRBV6-5 and TRBJ1-3; possible D gene TRBD1, 6 bases. The length of the CDR3 is 14 residues. Looked up from germline, CDR1 is MNHEY and CDR2 is SVGAGI. The V gene lost 5 bases and the J gene lost 4 bases, with 12 bases spanning the gap. CDR3 in amino acids: CASSLGHSGNTIYF. DNA for the CDR3: TGTGCCAGCAGTCTGGGACACTCGGGAAACACCATATATTTT.

This chain links TRBV5-4 with TRBJ2-3, with D unclear. CDR1 and CDR2 (germline): SGHNT, YYREEE (reference sequence). The CDR3 runs to 13 residues. With 2 bases removed from V and 2 bases from J, the gap between germline ends came to 6 bases. The DNA for the CDR3 is TGTGCCAGCAGCTTACGCGCCACAGATACGCAGTATTTT. Translated: CASSLRATDTQYF.

This chain links TRBV7-3 with TRBJ2-5; D gene unclear. V lost 5 bases, J lost 1 base, and 8 bases lay in between. This CDR3 comprises 13 residues. Germline V gives CDR1 SGHTA, CDR2 FQGTGA. CDR3 nucleotide sequence: TGTGCCAGCAGCCCTACGGGCCAAGAGACCCAGTACTTC. This gives the protein CASSPTGQETQYF.

The rearrangement uses TRBV9 and TRBJ2-5; 8 nucleotides match TRBD2. The germline V gene has CDR1 SGDLS and CDR2 YYNGEE. The CDR3 sequence is 16 residues long. The ends lost 0 bases at V and 4 bases at J; junction bases unmatched: 8. The CDR3 sequence is CASSVVGAGAIETQYF. The DNA for the CDR3 is TGTGCCAGCAGCGTAGTGGGAGCGGGGGCAATAGAGACCCAGTACTTC.

J is TRBJ1-1 and V is TRBV27; D may be TRBD1 (5 bases). Germline V gene sequence: CDR1 MNHEY, CDR2 SMNVEV (reference sequence). The CDR3 totals 19 residues. V was pared by 0 bases and J by 0 bases, with 20 bases between. The CDR3 region is CASSLSPWARESMNTEAFF. In nucleotides, the CDR3 is TGTGCCAGCAGTTTATCACCCTGGGCCAGGGAAAGCATGAACACTGAAGCTTTCTTT.

The chain recombines TRBV29-1 with TRBJ2-3; no clear D. Per germline, CDR1 SQVTM and CDR2 ANQGSEA. The V gene lost 5 bases and the J gene lost 3 bases, with 12 bases spanning the gap. This CDR3 is 13 amino acids long. The chain's CDR3 is CSVSRSRTDTQYF. The CDR3 nucleotides read TGCAGCGTTTCCCGGAGTCGGACAGATACGCAGTATTTT.

The DNA of the CDR3 is TGCGCCAGCAGCCATGGTCCTGGGCCCTACGAGCAGTACTTC. It codes for CASSHGPGPYEQYF. This chain joins TRBV4-1 and TRBJ2-7, with D uncertain. The germline V gene encodes CDR1 MGHRA and CDR2 YSYEKL. V lost 3 bases, J lost 2 bases, and 11 bases lay in between. This CDR3 has 14 amino acids.